This TCR beta chain was retrieved from a study of technical replicates of blood from several donors. The CDR3 consists of 14 residues. CDR1 and CDR2 from the germline V gene are SGHTA and FQGNSA. Deletions cut 5 bases from V and 6 bases from J, with 15 bases between. Method: immunoSEQ multiplex PCR; TCRdb's copy keeps in-frame clones and lacks some. The sample shows almost 70,000 clones, approximately 91% of them seen only once. This clonotype was sampled from a human donor in good health. Some clones in this sample may be carry-over from other donors' samples. V gene TRBV7-2 combines with J gene TRBJ2-3, with D possibly TRBD2 on 6 matching bases. Sequencing was performed on PBMCs. The CDR3 spells CASSGLRGFDTQYF. The CDR3, as DNA: TGTGCCAGCAGCGGCCTTCGGGGGTTTGATACGCAGTATTTT.